The rows below give T cell receptor beta chains drawn from one sample of a study of response to subunit inactivated influenza vaccine. TCRdb ran MiXCR on the RT-PCR reads and lists one entry per CDR3 protein. The profile shows 650,000 to 700,000 distinct CDR3 sequences, about a sixth of them singletons. Sequencing used PBMCs from blood, obtained about 12 days after vaccination. These receptors were collected from a man between 45 and 60 years old who received an inactivated influenza vaccine. Both conserved end residues are part of each CDR3. D genes are given only for firm matches. Clone size is given for some rows only: seen once, a few or many times, or a class if the clone is expanded.

CDR3 length	clone size	V gene	J gene	D gene	CDR3 DNA	CDR3 protein
13	few	TRBV7-9	TRBJ1-2	TRBD1	TGTGCCAGCAGCCAAACAGGGGGCAGGAGCTACACCTTC	CASSQTGGRSYTF
14	many	TRBV7-6	TRBJ1-2	TRBD1	TGTGCCAGCAGCTTAGGGACAGGGGGAAATGGCTACACCTTC	CASSLGTGGNGYTF
14	few	TRBV5-6	TRBJ1-5	-	TGTGCCAGCAGCTTGGCAGGTTATGATCAGCCCCAGCATTTT	CASSLAGYDQPQHF
16	-	TRBV7-6	TRBJ1-6	-	TGTGCCAGCAGCTTAGCGTCTAGGGGCCTAAATTCACCCCTCCACTTT	CASSLASRGLNSPLHF
11	few	TRBV29-1	TRBJ1-1	-	TGCAGCGTTGGGGAGAACACTGAAGCTTTCTTT	CSVGENTEAFF
13	-	TRBV29-1	TRBJ1-2	TRBD1	TGCAGCGTGGGGACAGGAGCTAACTATGGCTACACCTTC	CSVGTGANYGYTF
13	many	TRBV5-1	TRBJ2-2	-	TGCGCCAGCACCGGGAAACACACCGGGGAGCTGTTTTTT	CASTGKHTGELFF
16	-	TRBV9	TRBJ2-2	TRBD1	TGTGCCAGCAGCGTGGGGGGGACAGGGGTGACCGGGGAGCTGTTTTTT	CASSVGGTGVTGELFF
18	few	TRBV15	TRBJ1-2	TRBD1	TGTGCCACCAGCTTACACAGGGGGCCGGTTTATCCTAACTATGGCTACACCTTC	CATSLHRGPVYPNYGYTF
13	-	TRBV7-2	TRBJ2-7	-	TGTGCCAGCACCTTTGGAGGCGGGAACGAGCAGTACTTC	CASTFGGGNEQYF
14	many	TRBV6-5	TRBJ1-2	TRBD1	TGTGCCAGCAGTTGGGGACAGGGGGACTATGGCTACACCTTC	CASSWGQGDYGYTF
13	-	TRBV5-1	TRBJ2-7	TRBD1	TGCGCCAGCAGCAAGGGACAGGGCAACGAGCAGTACTTC	CASSKGQGNEQYF
18	-	TRBV11-2	TRBJ2-2	TRBD2	TGTGCCAGCAGCTCCATTAGCGGGGGGGCCTTGTACACCGGGGAGCTGTTTTTT	CASSSISGGALYTGELFF
14	-	TRBV28	TRBJ2-2	-	TGTGCCAGCAGGCAGACAGGATACACCGGGGAGCTGTTTTTT	CASRQTGYTGELFF
12	few	TRBV5-6	TRBJ1-2	-	TGTGCCAGCAGCTCGCCGAACCTTGGCTACACCTTC	CASSSPNLGYTF
13	-	TRBV5-1	TRBJ1-2	TRBD1	TGCGCCAGCAGCTTATCTGGGACAGCTGGCTACACCTTC	CASSLSGTAGYTF
15	-	TRBV5-1	TRBJ2-5	-	TGCGCCAGCAGCTTGTATGCGGGATCACAAGAGACCCAGTACTTC	CASSLYAGSQETQYF
15	few	TRBV3-1	TRBJ2-1	-	TGTGCCAGCAGCCATTACCTCGCGGCCAACAATGAGCAGTTCTTC	CASSHYLAANNEQFF
16	-	TRBV28	TRBJ1-2	-	TGTGCCAGCAGTTTAAATTTTGCATTAGCTAACTATGGCTACACCTTC	CASSLNFALANYGYTF
16	few	TRBV5-1	TRBJ2-2	-	TGCGCCAGCAGCTTGGGGGGGTCCCCTAACACCGGGGAGCTGTTTTTT	CASSLGGSPNTGELFF
18	many	TRBV11-1	TRBJ2-6	TRBD1	TGTGCCAGCAGCTTTACAGGGGGATTGCCGAGGGGGGCCAACGTCCTGACTTTC	CASSFTGGLPRGANVLTF
14	-	TRBV29-1	TRBJ2-5	-	TGCAGCGTTGAAGATACAGGCAGGGTTGAGACCCAGTACTTC	CSVEDTGRVETQYF
13	few	TRBV29-1	TRBJ2-5	-	TGCAGCGTTGGGGCGGGCCCCCAAGAGACCCAGTACTTC	CSVGAGPQETQYF
15	few	TRBV28	TRBJ2-3	TRBD2	TGTGCCAGCACCAGACTAGCGGGCCGCACAGATACGCAGTATTTT	CASTRLAGRTDTQYF
15	-	TRBV20-1	TRBJ1-1	-	TGCAGTGCTAGGGGACCGCTCGGGGTACGCACTGAAGCTTTCTTT	CSARGPLGVRTEAFF
14	-	TRBV13	TRBJ2-5	-	TGTGCCAGCAGCCACCGGACAGTCCAAGAGACCCAGTACTTC	CASSHRTVQETQYF
17	few	TRBV5-1	TRBJ2-7	-	TGCGCCAGCAGCTTGGTTCTTAAGAGGGCCTCCTCCTACGAGCAGTACTTC	CASSLVLKRASSYEQYF
15	-	TRBV12-3/TRBV12-4	TRBJ2-7	TRBD2	TGTGCCAGCAGTTTAGGGGGACTAGCGGACTACGAGCAGTACTTC	CASSLGGLADYEQYF
13	-	TRBV7-2	TRBJ2-1	-	TGTGCCAGCAGCTTAGGTGGCTTTAATGAGCAGTTCTTC	CASSLGGFNEQFF
17	few	TRBV4-3	TRBJ2-3	-	TGCGCCAGCAGCCAAGAGGGTGGAGCAGTAAGCACAGATACGCAGTATTTT	CASSQEGGAVSTDTQYF
17	-	TRBV24-1	TRBJ2-6	-	TGTGCCACCAGTGACCCAGGACGGGACTCTGGGGCCAACGTCCTGACTTTC	CATSDPGRDSGANVLTF
15	-	TRBV5-4	TRBJ2-3	-	TGTGCCAGCGGGGCCGAGGAGGGGGCGGCAGATACGCAGTATTTT	CASGAEEGAADTQYF
13	few	TRBV15	TRBJ2-4	-	TGTGCCACCAGCCTGGGGCAGCAAAACATTCAGTACTTC	CATSLGQQNIQYF
13	-	TRBV7-9	TRBJ2-1	-	TGTGCCAGCAGCTCCGACCTGGACAATGAGCAGTTCTTC	CASSSDLDNEQFF
15	few	TRBV20-1	TRBJ2-1	-	TGCAGTGCTAGGGCCCTCCCGGGACTCGAAACCGAGCAGTTCTTC	CSARALPGLETEQFF